A selection of T cell receptor beta chains follows, all from one sample in a study of shared clonotypes between healthy human individuals. Profiled with immunoSEQ multiplex PCR; TCRdb holds only in-frame clones, not every one. Of about 2.1 million clones in the sample, around 95% were seen once. Sequenced sample: naive CD8+ T cells from PBMCs. The receptors were sampled from a man between 18 and 35 years old in good health. Some clones in this sample may be carry-over from other donors' samples. Each CDR3 is given with its conserved first and last residue. A D gene is named only where the DNA matches it firmly. A row's size may be missing; if present it is once, few, many or a size class.

clone size: -
V gene: TRBV6-5
J gene: TRBJ2-7
D gene: TRBD2
CDR3 DNA: TGTGCCAGCAGACGGACTAGCGGGAGTCTCTACGAGCAGTACTTC
CDR3 protein: CASRRTSGSLYEQYF

clone size: -
V gene: TRBV5-6
J gene: TRBJ1-1
D gene: -
CDR3 DNA: TGTGCCAGCAGCTTGGCCGGGGGACTAAGCACTGAAGCTTTCTTT
CDR3 protein: CASSLAGGLSTEAFF

clone size: -
V gene: TRBV15
J gene: TRBJ1-5
D gene: -
CDR3 DNA: TGTGCCACCGGGGAGGCGGAAAATCAGCCCCAGCATTTT
CDR3 protein: CATGEAENQPQHF

clone size: once
V gene: TRBV25-1
J gene: TRBJ2-7
D gene: TRBD2
CDR3 DNA: TGTGCCAGCAGTGAAAGAGGCCCGGGACTAGCGGGCGAGCAGTACTTC
CDR3 protein: CASSERGPGLAGEQYF

clone size: -
V gene: TRBV14
J gene: TRBJ2-7
D gene: TRBD1
CDR3 DNA: TGTGCCAGCAGCCTTCGGACAGGGCTGGCCTACGAGCAGTACTTC
CDR3 protein: CASSLRTGLAYEQYF

clone size: -
V gene: TRBV30
J gene: TRBJ1-2
D gene: TRBD1
CDR3 DNA: TGTGCCTGGATTGGGGGGGGACAGGCCGGCTATGGCTACACCTTC
CDR3 protein: CAWIGGGQAGYGYTF

clone size: -
V gene: TRBV6-1
J gene: TRBJ2-2
D gene: -
CDR3 DNA: TGTGCCAGCAGTGAACTCAGGGTACGGAATACCGGGGAGCTGTTTTTT
CDR3 protein: CASSELRVRNTGELFF

clone size: -
V gene: TRBV5-8
J gene: TRBJ2-7
D gene: -
CDR3 DNA: TGTGCCAGCAGCGTTTCCGGGACATCCTACGAGCAGTACTTC
CDR3 protein: CASSVSGTSYEQYF

clone size: -
V gene: TRBV7-2
J gene: TRBJ2-7
D gene: -
CDR3 DNA: TGTGCCAGCAGCCCCACCCAGGCTTTGGGGGACGAGCAGTACTTC
CDR3 protein: CASSPTQALGDEQYF

clone size: -
V gene: TRBV4-3
J gene: TRBJ2-7
D gene: -
CDR3 DNA: TGCGCCAGCAGCCACCGGGGTGGCACCTACGAGCAGTACTTC
CDR3 protein: CASSHRGGTYEQYF

clone size: -
V gene: TRBV4-3
J gene: TRBJ1-4
D gene: TRBD1
CDR3 DNA: TGCGCCAGCAGCCGCCGGGACAGGGGATCGGCTAATGAAAAACTGTTTTTT
CDR3 protein: CASSRRDRGSANEKLFF

clone size: -
V gene: TRBV28
J gene: TRBJ2-7
D gene: TRBD1
CDR3 DNA: TGTGCCAGCAGTTTACCCGGGACAGGGGGCTCCTACGAGCAGTACTTC
CDR3 protein: CASSLPGTGGSYEQYF

clone size: -
V gene: TRBV23-1
J gene: TRBJ2-7
D gene: -
CDR3 DNA: TGCGCCAGCAGTCAATCTACCAGGGATGGTCTCTACGAGCAGTACTTC
CDR3 protein: CASSQSTRDGLYEQYF

clone size: -
V gene: TRBV5-1
J gene: TRBJ2-2
D gene: -
CDR3 DNA: TGCGCCAGCAGCCCCAGGGGTCGGGATACGTCTCCCGGGGAGCTGTTTTTT
CDR3 protein: CASSPRGRDTSPGELFF

clone size: -
V gene: TRBV30
J gene: TRBJ2-2
D gene: TRBD2
CDR3 DNA: TGTGCCTGGAGGGCCACTAGCGGGAGAAAATCCGGGGAGCTGTTTTTT
CDR3 protein: CAWRATSGRKSGELFF

clone size: -
V gene: TRBV10-3
J gene: TRBJ2-7
D gene: TRBD2
CDR3 DNA: TGTGCCATCAGTGACCGAGGGAGGGCGGGGTACTACGAGCAGTACTTC
CDR3 protein: CAISDRGRAGYYEQYF

clone size: once
V gene: TRBV7-9
J gene: TRBJ2-1
D gene: TRBD2
CDR3 DNA: TGTGCCAGCAGCTCGACTAGCGGGGTTCACAATGAGCAGTTCTTC
CDR3 protein: CASSSTSGVHNEQFF

clone size: -
V gene: TRBV4-3
J gene: TRBJ1-2
D gene: -
CDR3 DNA: TGCGCCAGCAGCCAAGATGGGCGGAGAGAAGCTAACTATGGCTACACCTTC
CDR3 protein: CASSQDGRREANYGYTF

clone size: -
V gene: TRBV4-3
J gene: TRBJ2-5
D gene: TRBD2
CDR3 DNA: TGCGCCAGCAGCCAGTGGACTAGCGGGCCCTCTCAAGAGACCCAGTACTTC
CDR3 protein: CASSQWTSGPSQETQYF

clone size: -
V gene: TRBV28
J gene: TRBJ1-6
D gene: -
CDR3 DNA: TGTGCCAGCAGTTTAGGTCAAACCAGGAGTAATTCACCCCTCCACTTT
CDR3 protein: CASSLGQTRSNSPLHF

clone size: -
V gene: TRBV18
J gene: TRBJ2-1
D gene: -
CDR3 DNA: TGTGCCAGCTCACTACGGCAGGATGAGCAGTTCTTC
CDR3 protein: CASSLRQDEQFF

clone size: -
V gene: TRBV4-1
J gene: TRBJ2-7
D gene: TRBD2
CDR3 DNA: TGCGCCAGCAGCCATGAGGGACTAGCGGGCTACGAGCAGTACTTC
CDR3 protein: CASSHEGLAGYEQYF

clone size: -
V gene: TRBV5-1
J gene: TRBJ1-1
D gene: -
CDR3 DNA: TGCGCCAGCAGCGTGAGTTGGGGGGATGAGAACACTGAAGCTTTCTTT
CDR3 protein: CASSVSWGDENTEAFF

clone size: -
V gene: TRBV28
J gene: TRBJ2-7
D gene: -
CDR3 DNA: TGTGCCAGCAGTACCGACTCCTACGAGCAGTACTTC
CDR3 protein: CASSTDSYEQYF

clone size: -
V gene: TRBV14
J gene: TRBJ2-1
D gene: TRBD2
CDR3 DNA: TGTGCCAGCAGCCAACTAGCGGGAGGTTTTGGCTTCTATGAGCAGTTCTTC
CDR3 protein: CASSQLAGGFGFYEQFF

clone size: -
V gene: TRBV19
J gene: TRBJ2-1
D gene: -
CDR3 DNA: TGTGCCAGTAGTCCTGGGACTTACAATGAGCAGTTCTTC
CDR3 protein: CASSPGTYNEQFF

clone size: -
V gene: TRBV28
J gene: TRBJ1-5
D gene: -
CDR3 DNA: TGTGCCAGCAGCCCTAGGGGCATTAGCAATCAGCCCCAGCATTTT
CDR3 protein: CASSPRGISNQPQHF

clone size: -
V gene: TRBV14
J gene: TRBJ2-7
D gene: -
CDR3 DNA: TGTGCCAGCAGCCAAGACGGCGAGTACGAGCAGTACTTC
CDR3 protein: CASSQDGEYEQYF

clone size: -
V gene: TRBV6-6
J gene: TRBJ1-1
D gene: -
CDR3 DNA: TGTGCCAGCAGTTACGCCAGCCGGACTGAAGCTTTCTTT
CDR3 protein: CASSYASRTEAFF

clone size: -
V gene: TRBV19
J gene: TRBJ2-1
D gene: -
CDR3 DNA: TGTGCCAGTAGTATTCTGAATGATGAGCAGTTCTTC
CDR3 protein: CASSILNDEQFF

clone size: -
V gene: TRBV6-1
J gene: TRBJ2-7
D gene: TRBD1
CDR3 DNA: TGTGCCAGCAGGGACAGGGTGGGGTACGAGCAGTACTTC
CDR3 protein: CASRDRVGYEQYF

clone size: -
V gene: TRBV7-2
J gene: TRBJ2-5
D gene: TRBD2
CDR3 DNA: TGTGCCAGCAGCTCCTGGACTAGCGGAAAGGAGACCCAGTACTTC
CDR3 protein: CASSSWTSGKETQYF

clone size: -
V gene: TRBV5-1
J gene: TRBJ2-7
D gene: -
CDR3 DNA: TGCGCCAGCAGCCTTAATAGATACGAGCAGTACTTC
CDR3 protein: CASSLNRYEQYF

clone size: -
V gene: TRBV11-2
J gene: TRBJ2-5
D gene: -
CDR3 DNA: TGTGCCAGCAGCTTAGGAGGGGAAAAGGGAGAGACCCAGTACTTC
CDR3 protein: CASSLGGEKGETQYF

clone size: -
V gene: TRBV19
J gene: TRBJ1-1
D gene: -
CDR3 DNA: TGTGCCAGTAGTCCAGGGGCGAACACTGAAGCTTTCTTT
CDR3 protein: CASSPGANTEAFF

clone size: -
V gene: TRBV7-2
J gene: TRBJ2-5
D gene: -
CDR3 DNA: TGTGCCAGCAGCTTAACTTCGCGGGTCCTCTGGGAGACCCAGTACTTC
CDR3 protein: CASSLTSRVLWETQYF

clone size: -
V gene: TRBV11-2
J gene: TRBJ1-1
D gene: TRBD1
CDR3 DNA: TGTGCCAGCAGCTACGGACAGGGGATTGAAGCTTTCTTT
CDR3 protein: CASSYGQGIEAFF

clone size: -
V gene: TRBV19
J gene: TRBJ2-1
D gene: -
CDR3 DNA: TGTGCCAGTAGTATTGGGGTGGGATACAATGAGCAGTTCTTC
CDR3 protein: CASSIGVGYNEQFF

clone size: -
V gene: TRBV28
J gene: TRBJ2-7
D gene: -
CDR3 DNA: TGTGCCAGCAGTTTATCTAGGGGCAGGTACTCCTACGAGCAGTACTTC
CDR3 protein: CASSLSRGRYSYEQYF

clone size: -
V gene: TRBV10-3
J gene: TRBJ1-3
D gene: -
CDR3 DNA: TGTGCCATCACCCGAGAAGACGAACCAGGAAACACCATATATTTT
CDR3 protein: CAITREDEPGNTIYF

clone size: -
V gene: TRBV7-9
J gene: TRBJ2-1
D gene: TRBD2
CDR3 DNA: TGTGCCAGCAGCTTAGTCTTGTCGGGGGGCAATGAGCAGTTCTTC
CDR3 protein: CASSLVLSGGNEQFF

clone size: -
V gene: TRBV7-2
J gene: TRBJ2-5
D gene: -
CDR3 DNA: TGTGCCAGCAGCTTAGCTCGAGAGACCCAGTACTTC
CDR3 protein: CASSLARETQYF

clone size: once
V gene: TRBV4-2
J gene: TRBJ2-2
D gene: -
CDR3 DNA: TGTGCCAGCAGCCAAGAATGGGGGATTGAACACGAAGCGGTCTTGGGTGACACCGGGGAGCTGTTTTTT
CDR3 protein: CASSQEWGIEHEAVLGDTGELFF

clone size: -
V gene: TRBV29-1
J gene: TRBJ2-3
D gene: -
CDR3 DNA: TGCAGCGTTGAGGACGGCGGTACGCAGTATTTT
CDR3 protein: CSVEDGGTQYF

clone size: -
V gene: TRBV6-5
J gene: TRBJ2-3
D gene: -
CDR3 DNA: TGTGCCAGCAGTTACACTAGCCTAGGGGTCACAGATACGCAGTATTTT
CDR3 protein: CASSYTSLGVTDTQYF

clone size: -
V gene: TRBV7-9
J gene: TRBJ1-2
D gene: -
CDR3 DNA: TGTGCCAGCACGAAATGGGGGACCAATAACTATGGCTACACCTTC
CDR3 protein: CASTKWGTNNYGYTF

clone size: -
V gene: TRBV5-8
J gene: TRBJ1-2
D gene: -
CDR3 DNA: TGTGCCAGCTTACGGGACGGCGAAGGGGCCAACTATGGCTACACCTTC
CDR3 protein: CASLRDGEGANYGYTF

clone size: -
V gene: TRBV5-1
J gene: TRBJ2-3
D gene: TRBD2
CDR3 DNA: TGCGCCAGCAGCTTGGGCCCTGGAGCGGGGATCACAGATACGCAGTATTTT
CDR3 protein: CASSLGPGAGITDTQYF

clone size: -
V gene: TRBV6-1
J gene: TRBJ2-2
D gene: -
CDR3 DNA: TGTGCCAGCAGTGGCCGGGCAACGCTCAATCTCGGGGAGCTGTTTTTT
CDR3 protein: CASSGRATLNLGELFF

clone size: once
V gene: TRBV2
J gene: TRBJ2-7
D gene: TRBD2
CDR3 DNA: TGTGCCACCGAGGGACTAGCGGGCTCCTACGAGCAGTACTTC
CDR3 protein: CATEGLAGSYEQYF